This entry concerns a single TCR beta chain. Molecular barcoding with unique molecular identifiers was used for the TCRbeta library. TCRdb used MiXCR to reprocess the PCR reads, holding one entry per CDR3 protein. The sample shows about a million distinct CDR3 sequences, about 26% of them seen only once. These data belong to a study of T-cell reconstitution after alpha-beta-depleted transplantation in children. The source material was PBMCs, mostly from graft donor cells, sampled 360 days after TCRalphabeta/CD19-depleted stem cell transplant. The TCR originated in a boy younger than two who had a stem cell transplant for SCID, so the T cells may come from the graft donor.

The DNA for the CDR3 is TGTGCCAGCACACCCGGGGCAGGGGGCTGGGATGGCTACACCTTC. Protein product: CASTPGAGGWDGYTF. The chain has TRBV28 and TRBJ1-2; 8 positions agree with TRBD1. Germline loops: CDR1 MDHEN, CDR2 SYDVKM. The J segment lost 6 bases and the V segment lost 7 bases, leaving 13 bases of the junction unmatched. This CDR3 comprises 15 residues.